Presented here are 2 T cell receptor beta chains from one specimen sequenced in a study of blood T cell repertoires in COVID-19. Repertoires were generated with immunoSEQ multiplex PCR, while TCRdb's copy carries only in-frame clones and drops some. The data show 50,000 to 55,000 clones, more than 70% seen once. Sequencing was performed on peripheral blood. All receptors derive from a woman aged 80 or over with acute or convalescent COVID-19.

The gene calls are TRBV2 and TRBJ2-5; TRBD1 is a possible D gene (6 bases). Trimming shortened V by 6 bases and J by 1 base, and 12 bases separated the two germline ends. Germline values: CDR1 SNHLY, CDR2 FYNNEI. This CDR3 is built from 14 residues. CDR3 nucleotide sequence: TGTGCCAGCAGACCAGGGGCTCGCCAAGAGACCCAGTACTTC. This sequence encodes CASRPGARQETQYF.

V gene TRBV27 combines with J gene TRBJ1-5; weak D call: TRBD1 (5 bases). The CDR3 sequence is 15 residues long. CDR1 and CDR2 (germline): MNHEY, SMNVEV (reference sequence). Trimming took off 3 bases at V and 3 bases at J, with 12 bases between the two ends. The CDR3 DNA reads TGTGCCAGCAGTTTTGGAGGGGCCCTCAATCAGCCCCAGCATTTT. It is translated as CASSFGGALNQPQHF.